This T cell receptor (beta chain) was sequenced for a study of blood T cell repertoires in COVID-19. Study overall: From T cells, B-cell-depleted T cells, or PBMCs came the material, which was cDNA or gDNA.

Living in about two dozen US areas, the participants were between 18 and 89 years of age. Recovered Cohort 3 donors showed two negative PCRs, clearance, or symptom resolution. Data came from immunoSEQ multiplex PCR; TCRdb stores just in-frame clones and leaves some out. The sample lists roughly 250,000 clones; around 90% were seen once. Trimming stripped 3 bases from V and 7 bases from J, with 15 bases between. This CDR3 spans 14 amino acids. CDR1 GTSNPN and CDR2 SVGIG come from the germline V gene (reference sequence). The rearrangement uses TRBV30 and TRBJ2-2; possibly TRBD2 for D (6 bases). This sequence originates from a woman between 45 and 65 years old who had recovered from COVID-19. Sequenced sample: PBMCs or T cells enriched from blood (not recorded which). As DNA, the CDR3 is TGTGCCTGGAGGTTTGCGGGGTTCGGCGGGGAGCTGTTTTTT. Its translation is CAWRFAGFGGELFF.